This entry concerns a single T cell receptor beta chain. Within its sample, this clone is medium-sized (0.01 to 0.1%). Its cognate antigen has yet to be identified. Per-base qualities were not stored, and no clone one base away is much larger. The trial excluded patients who had a history of autoimmune disease or who were on systemic immunosuppression. In every dose cohort, peripheral blood was drawn for TCR sequencing at baseline, cycle 4 day 1, and cycle 7 day 1. The samples were drawn from a first-in-human, open-label, multicenter phase I dose-escalation trial of ivuxolimab. Adults with locally advanced or metastatic head and neck squamous cell, hepatocellular, melanoma or renal cell carcinoma were enrolled in the trial. Before TCR sequencing, CD4+ T cells and CD8+ T cells were sorted from peripheral blood as separate populations. This sample stems from a study of OX40 agonist ivuxolimab in advanced cancers. For the wider study: The costimulatory receptor OX40 (CD134) was targeted by ivuxolimab, a fully human IgG2 agonistic monoclonal antibody. Intravenous ivuxolimab was administered to patients every 2 weeks at six dose levels: 0.01, 0.1, 0.3, 1.5, 3 and 10 mg/kg. Of the roughly 52 dose-escalation patients, hepatocellular carcinoma was present in about 19, melanoma in roughly 15, renal cell carcinoma in 9 and head and neck cancer in 9. The dose-escalation cohort was roughly 83% male with a mean age of about 60 years, ranging from roughly 23 to 80. Prior anti-PD-1, anti-PD-L1 or anti-CTLA-4 therapy was permitted, and checkpoint inhibitors had been received by 30% to 40% of dose-escalation patients. Three dose-escalation patients achieved partial responses, one with hepatocellular carcinoma and two with cutaneous melanoma. The purpose of peripheral TCRbeta sequencing was to test whether ivuxolimab changed TCR sequence diversity and led to clonal T-cell expansion. The paper covers the monotherapy dose-escalation part of the phase I ivuxolimab trial, which included N ≈ 54 patients.

The study at large found these results: Which antigens the clonally expanded peripheral T cells were specific for was not determined. In the 0.1-3.0 mg/kg groups, partial responders had among the lowest normalized peripheral clonal expansion, particularly in CD8+ T cells. On average, CD8+ T cells showed more expanded clones than CD4+ T cells after ivuxolimab. Low levels of normalized T-cell clonal expansion were also seen in some patients who did not respond. At doses from 0.1 to 3.0 mg/kg, clonal expansion was seen in both CD4+ and CD8+ blood T cells between baseline and week 6.

Genomic DNA was isolated from the sorted cells so that the TCRbeta CDR3 region could be sequenced. The immunoSEQ Assay was used for sequencing of TCRbeta CDR3 regions. TCRdb carries this immuneACCESS record with in-frame sequences only. Its versions omit some clonotypes, under half of them owing to an unresolved V gene in the studies checked, with the rest unexplained. The sample includes tens of thousands of clones, with approximately 87% observed a single time. The ten largest clones represent more than 1.5% of the sample. Based on the germline V gene, the CDR1 and CDR2 sequences are SGHDN and FVKESK. Between the V and J ends, shortened by 1 base and 6 bases respectively, the junction contains 18 bases. From the cysteine up to the phenylalanine, the CDR3 has a length of 17 residues. The retained sequence is limited to the CDR3, 51 bases, with the frame set at the first base.

Recombination joined TRBV14 with TRBJ2-2, with an unclear D gene assignment. This sample comprised CD4+ or CD8+ T cells sorted from blood, obtained in a trial of the OX40 agonist ivuxolimab. The receptor's source is an adult with an advanced solid tumor such as melanoma, head and neck, liver or kidney cancer. The CDR3 protein: CASSQAGALRRSGELFF. The bases read TGTGCCAGCAGCCAAGCTGGAGCTCTAAGACGGTCCGGGGAGCTGTTTTTT.